This T cell receptor beta chain was sequenced during a study of post-analysis software for immune sequencing data (dated by TCRdb to between 2015 and 2016). In the study overall: Recorded disease courses included relapsing-remitting, secondary progressive and progressive-relapsing multiple sclerosis, with some patients lacking subtype annotation. A subset of samples was prepared in parallel using single-end sample barcoding, then pooled and co-amplified after Illumina adapter ligation. The patient repertoires were compared against around 11 previously published healthy control repertoires obtained from donors aged 6 to 25 years. Overall results and qualifications from the work: Compared with controls, multiple sclerosis patients had significantly lower normalized Chao1 diversity, a finding suggesting substantial peripheral T-cell clonal expansion. Patients showed significantly higher frequencies than controls for a handful of TRBV segments, among them TRBV5-6, TRBV5-1 and TRBV20-1. The multiple sclerosis patient group was slightly younger than the control group. Strong co-clustering of samples prepared in the same batch was shown by direct clustering with F measure, prompting a batch-effect correction.

The library was produced with PCR. The sequencer listed for this sample is Illumina HiSeq 2500. Unique molecular identifiers were incorporated into TCR beta cDNA libraries to reduce PCR and sequencing biases. Approximately 500,000 cDNA molecules were obtained per 1 to 10 million input T cells, so each molecule approximated one T cell. Patient libraries were prepared and sequenced with the same protocol used for the earlier healthy control dataset. Within a given batch, samples were prepared together, multiplexed and sequenced on the same HiSeq lane. The authors' analysis ran thus. Raw barcoded reads were processed with MIGEC, and single-read molecular identifier groups were discarded before consensus assembly and CDR3 extraction. VDJtools was used for post-analysis of the clonotype tables, with diversity normalized by down-sampling every dataset to the smallest sample size. To correct batch-related cross-sample contamination, repertoire overlap clustering matched CDR3 amino acid sequences but not nucleotide sequences. TCRdb cleaned the public reads at Q25 with fastp, built clones with MiXCR and kept in-frame beta chains. Merged by CDR3 protein, the rows form single entries marked with the most common genes and DNA. The authors' filters were not applied to this entry. The sample table holds more than 500,000 distinct CDR3 sequences, of which 30% to 40% were seen once. The ten largest clonotypes hold approximately 6% of the sample.

To demonstrate the VDJtools post-analysis software, the study profiled TCR beta repertoires from the peripheral blood of 13 young patients with multiple sclerosis. Multiple sclerosis patients were children and adolescents aged about 6 to 16 years. Including the terminal cysteine and phenylalanine, the CDR3 comprises 15 residues. This entry keeps only the CDR3 DNA: 45 bases, framed from base 1. CDR1 and CDR2 are drawn from the germline V gene: SGHRS, YFSETQ. Relative to germline, V is 4 bases shorter and J is 5 bases shorter, with 16 bases between their ends. For this clonotype: Its antigen is not yet known. No base-level quality is on record; no much larger clone is a single base apart.

The chain was built from TRBV5-1 and TRBJ2-1; the D match is possibly TRBD1 or TRBD2, with 5 bases aligned in each. The TCR comes from a girl aged 2-17 years with multiple sclerosis. The sample comprised blood. The encoded CDR3 is CASSLQGAPHNEQFF. The DNA sequence follows: TGCGCCAGCAGCCTTCAGGGAGCGCCCCACAATGAGCAGTTCTTC.